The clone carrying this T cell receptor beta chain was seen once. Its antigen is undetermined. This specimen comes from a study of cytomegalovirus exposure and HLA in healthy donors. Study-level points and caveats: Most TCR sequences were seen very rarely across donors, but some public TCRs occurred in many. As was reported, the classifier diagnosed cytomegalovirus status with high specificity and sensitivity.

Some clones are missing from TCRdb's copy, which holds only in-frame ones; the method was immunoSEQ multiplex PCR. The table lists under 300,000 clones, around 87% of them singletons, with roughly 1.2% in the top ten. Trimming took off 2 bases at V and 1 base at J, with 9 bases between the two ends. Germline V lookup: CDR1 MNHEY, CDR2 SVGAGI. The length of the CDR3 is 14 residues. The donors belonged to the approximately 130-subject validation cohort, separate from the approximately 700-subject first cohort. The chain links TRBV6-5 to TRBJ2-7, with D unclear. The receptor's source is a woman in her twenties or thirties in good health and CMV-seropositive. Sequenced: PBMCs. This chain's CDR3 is CASSYGPASYEQYF. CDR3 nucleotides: TGTGCCAGCAGTTACGGGCCCGCTTCCTACGAGCAGTACTTC.